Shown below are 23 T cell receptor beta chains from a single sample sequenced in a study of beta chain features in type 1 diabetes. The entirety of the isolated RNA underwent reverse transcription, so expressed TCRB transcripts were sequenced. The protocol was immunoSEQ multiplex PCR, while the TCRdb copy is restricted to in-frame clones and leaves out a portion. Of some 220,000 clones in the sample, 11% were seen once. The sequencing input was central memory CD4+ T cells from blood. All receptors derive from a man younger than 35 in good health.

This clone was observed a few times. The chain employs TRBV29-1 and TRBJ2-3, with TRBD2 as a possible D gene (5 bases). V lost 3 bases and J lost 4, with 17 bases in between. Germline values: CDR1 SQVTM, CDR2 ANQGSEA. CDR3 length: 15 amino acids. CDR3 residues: CSVETTPESADTQYF. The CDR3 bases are TGCAGCGTTGAGACTACTCCCGAGTCGGCAGATACGCAGTATTTT.

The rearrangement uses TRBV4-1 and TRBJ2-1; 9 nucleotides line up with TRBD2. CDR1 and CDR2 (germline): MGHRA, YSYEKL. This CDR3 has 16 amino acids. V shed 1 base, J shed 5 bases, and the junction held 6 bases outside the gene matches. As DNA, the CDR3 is TGCGCCAGCAGCCAAGTTCGTCTAGCGGGGAACAATGAGCAGTTCTTC. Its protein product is CASSQVRLAGNNEQFF.

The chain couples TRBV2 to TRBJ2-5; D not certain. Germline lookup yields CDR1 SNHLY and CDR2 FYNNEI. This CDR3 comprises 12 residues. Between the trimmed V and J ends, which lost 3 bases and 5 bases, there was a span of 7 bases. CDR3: CASSDDAETQYF. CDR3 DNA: TGTGCCAGCAGTGATGACGCGGAGACCCAGTACTTC.

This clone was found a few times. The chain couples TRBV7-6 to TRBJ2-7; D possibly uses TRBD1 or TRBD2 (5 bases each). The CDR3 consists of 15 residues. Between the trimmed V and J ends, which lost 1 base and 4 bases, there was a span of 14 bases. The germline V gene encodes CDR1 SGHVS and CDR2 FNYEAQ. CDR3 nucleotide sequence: TGTGCCAGCAGCTTAGTCGAGGGGAGTGGGTACGAGCAGTACTTC. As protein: CASSLVEGSGYEQYF.

CDR3 in amino acids: CAIKRREASTDTQYF. CDR3 nucleotide sequence: TGTGCCATTAAACGCAGGGAGGCGAGCACAGATACGCAGTATTTT. The V call is TRBV5-4, the J call TRBJ2-3, with D possibly matching TRBD2 (6 bases). The CDR3 runs to 15 residues. V lost 9 bases and J 0 bases, leaving 17 bases between the germline ends. Germline CDR1 and CDR2: SGHNT and YYREEE (reference sequence).

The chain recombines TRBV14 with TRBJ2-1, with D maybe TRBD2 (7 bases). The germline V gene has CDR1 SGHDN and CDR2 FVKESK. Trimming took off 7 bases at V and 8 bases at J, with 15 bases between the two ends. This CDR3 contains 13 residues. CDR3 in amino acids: CASTPPGGHEQFF. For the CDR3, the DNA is TGTGCCAGCACCCCCCCCGGGGGGCATGAGCAGTTCTTC.

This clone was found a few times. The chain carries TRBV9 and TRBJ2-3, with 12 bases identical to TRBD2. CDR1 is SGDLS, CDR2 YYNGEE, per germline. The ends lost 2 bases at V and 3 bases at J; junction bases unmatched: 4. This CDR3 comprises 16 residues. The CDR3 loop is CASSVLAGGMTDTQYF. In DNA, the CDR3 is TGTGCCAGCAGCGTCCTAGCGGGAGGGATGACAGATACGCAGTATTTT.

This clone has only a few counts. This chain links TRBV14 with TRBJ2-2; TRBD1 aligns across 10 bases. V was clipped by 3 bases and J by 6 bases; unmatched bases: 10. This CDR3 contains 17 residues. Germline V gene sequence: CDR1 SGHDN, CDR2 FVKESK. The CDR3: CASSHPRDRGFAGELFF. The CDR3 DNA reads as TGTGCCAGCAGCCACCCTCGGGACAGGGGTTTCGCCGGGGAGCTGTTTTTT. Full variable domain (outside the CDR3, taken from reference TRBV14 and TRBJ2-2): EAGVTQFPSHSVIEKGQTVTLRCDPISGHDNLYWYRRVMGKEIKFLLHFVKESKQDESGMPNNRFLAERTGGTYSTLKVQPAELEDSGVYFCASSHPRDRGFAGELFFGEGSRLTVL.

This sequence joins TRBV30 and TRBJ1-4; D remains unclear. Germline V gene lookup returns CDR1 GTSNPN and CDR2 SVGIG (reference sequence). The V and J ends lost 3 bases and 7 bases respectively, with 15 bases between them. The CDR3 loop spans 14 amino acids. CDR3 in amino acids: CAWRRLSATEKLFF. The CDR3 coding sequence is TGTGCCTGGAGACGTTTATCGGCAACTGAAAAACTGTTTTTT.

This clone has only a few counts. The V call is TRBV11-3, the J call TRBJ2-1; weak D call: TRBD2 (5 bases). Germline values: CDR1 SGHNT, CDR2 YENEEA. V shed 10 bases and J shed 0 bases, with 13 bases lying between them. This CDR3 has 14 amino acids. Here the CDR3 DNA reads TGTGCCACTCGGACTTTTAGCTCCTACAATGAGCAGTTCTTC. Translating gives CATRTFSSYNEQFF.

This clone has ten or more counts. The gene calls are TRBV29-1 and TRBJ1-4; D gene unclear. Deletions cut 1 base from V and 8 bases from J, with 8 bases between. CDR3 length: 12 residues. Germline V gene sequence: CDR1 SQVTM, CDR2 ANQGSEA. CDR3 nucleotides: TGCAGCGTTGAAGGCGATGGGGAAAAACTGTTTTTT. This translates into CSVEGDGEKLFF.

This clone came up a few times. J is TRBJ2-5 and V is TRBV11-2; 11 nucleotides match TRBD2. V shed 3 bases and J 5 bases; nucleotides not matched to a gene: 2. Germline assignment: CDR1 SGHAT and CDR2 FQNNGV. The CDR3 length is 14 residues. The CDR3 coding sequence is TGTGCCAGCAGCTTTAGCGGGAGGGGGGAGACCCAGTACTTC. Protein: CASSFSGRGETQYF.

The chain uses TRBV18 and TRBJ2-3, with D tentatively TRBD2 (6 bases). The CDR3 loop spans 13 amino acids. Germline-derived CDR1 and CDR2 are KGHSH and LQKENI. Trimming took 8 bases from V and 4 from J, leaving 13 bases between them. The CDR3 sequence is CASRILAPDTQYF. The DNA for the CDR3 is TGTGCCAGCAGAATACTAGCTCCAGATACGCAGTATTTT.

Written as DNA, the CDR3 is TGTGCCAGCAGTCCCGGGACAGTGTCTTTGACGCAGTATTTT. Residues: CASSPGTVSLTQYF. The rearrangement joins TRBV2 to TRBJ2-3; 7 nucleotides agree with TRBD1. Germline V lookup: CDR1 SNHLY, CDR2 FYNNEI. The CDR3 has 14 amino acids. The junction had 11 bases not matched to a gene; V was cut back by 5 bases and J by 9 bases. Full variable domain (rest looked up from reference TRBV2 and TRBJ2-3): EPEVTQTPSHQVTQMGQEVILRCVPISNHLYFYWYRQILGQKVEFLVSFYNNEISEKSEIFDDQFSVERPDGSNFTLKIRSTKLEDSAMYFCASSPGTVSLTQYFGPGTRLTVL.

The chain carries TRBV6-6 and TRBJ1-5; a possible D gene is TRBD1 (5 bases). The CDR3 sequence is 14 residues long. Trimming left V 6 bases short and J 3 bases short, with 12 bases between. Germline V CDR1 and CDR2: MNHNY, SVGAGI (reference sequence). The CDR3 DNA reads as TGTGCCAGCAGCCTCTCAGGGACCAATCAGCCCCAGCATTTT. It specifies CASSLSGTNQPQHF.

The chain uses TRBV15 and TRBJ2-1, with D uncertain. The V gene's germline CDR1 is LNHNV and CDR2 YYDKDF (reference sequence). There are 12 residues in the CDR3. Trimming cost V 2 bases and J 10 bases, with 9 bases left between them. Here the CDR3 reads CATSRPSGEQFF. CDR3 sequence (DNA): TGTGCCACCAGCAGACCCTCAGGAGAGCAGTTCTTC.

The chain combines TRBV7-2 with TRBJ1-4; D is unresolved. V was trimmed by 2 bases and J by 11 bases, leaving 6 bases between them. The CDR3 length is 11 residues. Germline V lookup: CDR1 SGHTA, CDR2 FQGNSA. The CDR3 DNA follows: TGTGCCAGCAGCTTACAGCGGAAACTGTTTTTT. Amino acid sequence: CASSLQRKLFF.

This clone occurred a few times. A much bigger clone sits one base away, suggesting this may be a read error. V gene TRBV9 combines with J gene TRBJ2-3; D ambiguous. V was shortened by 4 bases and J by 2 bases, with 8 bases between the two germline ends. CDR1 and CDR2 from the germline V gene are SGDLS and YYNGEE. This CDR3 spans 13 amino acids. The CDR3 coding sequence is TGTGCCAGCAGCAAACAGACCACAGATACGCAGTATTTT. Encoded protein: CASSKQTTDTQYF.

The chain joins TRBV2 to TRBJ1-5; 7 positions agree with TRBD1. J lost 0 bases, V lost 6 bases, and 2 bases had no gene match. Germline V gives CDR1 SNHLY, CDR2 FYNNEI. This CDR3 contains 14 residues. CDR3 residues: CASRTGSSNQPQHF. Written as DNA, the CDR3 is TGTGCCAGCAGGACAGGGTCTAGCAATCAGCCCCAGCATTTT.

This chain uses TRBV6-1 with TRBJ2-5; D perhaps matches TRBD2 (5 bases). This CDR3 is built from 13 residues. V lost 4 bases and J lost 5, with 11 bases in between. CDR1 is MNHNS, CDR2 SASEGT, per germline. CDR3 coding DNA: TGTGCCAGCAGTGGGCTAGCCTTGGAGACCCAGTACTTC. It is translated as CASSGLALETQYF.

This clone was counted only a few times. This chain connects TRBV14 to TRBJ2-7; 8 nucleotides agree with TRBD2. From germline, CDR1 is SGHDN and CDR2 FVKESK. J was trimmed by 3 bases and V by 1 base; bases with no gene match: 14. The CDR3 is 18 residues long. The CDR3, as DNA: TGTGCCAGCAGCCAAGGACCCCTTGGACTAGCCGGCAACTACGAGCAGTACTTC. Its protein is CASSQGPLGLAGNYEQYF.

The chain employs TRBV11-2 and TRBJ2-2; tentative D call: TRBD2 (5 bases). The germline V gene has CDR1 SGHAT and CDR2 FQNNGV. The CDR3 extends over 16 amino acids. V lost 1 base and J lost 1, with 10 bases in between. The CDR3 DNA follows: TGTGCCAGCAGCTTAGTGCTAGCTGGGAACACCGGGGAGCTGTTTTTT. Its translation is CASSLVLAGNTGELFF. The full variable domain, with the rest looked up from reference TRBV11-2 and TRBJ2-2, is EAGVAQSPRYKIIEKRQSVAFWCNPISGHATLYWYQQILGQGPKLLIQFQNNGVVDDSQLPKDRFSAERLKGVDSTLKIQPAKLEDSAVYLCASSLVLAGNTGELFFGEGSRLTVL.

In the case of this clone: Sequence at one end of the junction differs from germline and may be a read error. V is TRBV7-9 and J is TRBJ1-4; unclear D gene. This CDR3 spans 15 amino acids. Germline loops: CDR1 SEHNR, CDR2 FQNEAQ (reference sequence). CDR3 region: CASSVAEPTNEKLFF. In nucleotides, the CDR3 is TGTGCCAGCAGCGTAGCAGAGCCAACTAATGAAAAACTGTTTTTT.